Each of the 18 T cell receptor beta chains below was sequenced from the same sample in a study of blood T cells in healthy people across ages. It was with a sample-barcoded 5' primer and a J-beta primer mix that a second PCR of roughly 7 to 12 cycles was run. TCRdb re-analysed the 5' RACE reads in MiXCR, keeping a single row per CDR3 protein. The table has 2 million or so distinct CDR3 sequences, 49% seen once; the top ten hold about 2.1%. Sequencing input: blood. The receptors here all came from a middle-aged woman in good health.

The chain has TRBV28 and TRBJ1-6, with 10 bases that match TRBD1. The CDR3 is made up of 17 amino acids. Germline V gives CDR1 MDHEN, CDR2 SYDVKM. V was pared by 7 bases and J by 10 bases, with 16 bases of the junction left unmatched. This CDR3 is CASILQLRDRGKSPLHF. Written as DNA, the CDR3 is TGTGCCAGCATATTGCAGCTCCGGGACAGGGGAAAGTCACCCCTCCACTTT.

This chain uses TRBV18 with TRBJ2-1; 8 bases are a match to TRBD2. Germline CDR1 reads KGHSH; CDR2 reads LQKENI. The CDR3 totals 15 residues. After removal of 4 bases from V and 5 bases from J, the junction contained 7 bases not matched to a gene. CDR3 sequence (DNA): TGTGCCAGCTCACTCAGCGGGGGTCCAGACAATGAGCAGTTCTTC. This codes for CASSLSGGPDNEQFF. Complete variable domain (other parts from reference TRBV18 and TRBJ2-1): NAGVMQNPRHLVRRRGQEARLRCSPMKGHSHVYWYRQLPEEGLKFMVYLQKENIIDESGMPKERFSAEFPKEGPSILRIQQVVRGDSAAYFCASSLSGGPDNEQFFGPGTRLTVL.

The CDR3 region has the DNA TGTGCCACGGCTAGCGGGGTGGAGACCCAGTACTTC. This translates into CATASGVETQYF. The chain combines TRBV6-2 or TRBV6-3 with TRBJ2-5, with TRBD2 matching over 9 bases. Germline V gives CDR1 MNHEY, CDR2 SVGEGT. The J segment lost 5 bases and the V segment lost 10 bases, leaving 5 bases of the junction unmatched. This CDR3 is 12 amino acids long.

V gene TRBV7-2 combines with J gene TRBJ2-3; D possibly corresponds to TRBD2 (5 bases). The CDR3 covers 13 residues. Germline V lookup: CDR1 SGHTA, CDR2 FQGNSA. Trimming took off 8 bases at V and 4 bases at J, with 13 bases between the two ends. The CDR3 is CASGSEAPDTQYF. The CDR3 DNA reads TGTGCCAGCGGCTCGGAGGCGCCAGATACGCAGTATTTT.

V and J are TRBV7-9 and TRBJ1-2; D unresolved. V was clipped by 7 bases and J by 4 bases, with 22 bases between them. The CDR3 totals 16 residues. Germline values: CDR1 SEHNR, CDR2 FQNEAQ (reference sequence). CDR3 DNA sequence: TGTGCCAGCACCACCCTCGAGGTTCGGGGTAGCTATGGCTACACCTTC. This translates into CASTTLEVRGSYGYTF.

V gene TRBV10-3 combines with J gene TRBJ2-4, with 9 bases fitting TRBD1. The J call is uncertain, as TRBJ2-7 better fits the DNA end. Germline lookup yields CDR1 ENHRY and CDR2 SYGVKD. The CDR3 loop spans 14 amino acids. The CDR3 nucleotides read TGTGCCATCAGACTCGGACAGGGGAACTACGAGCAGTACTTC. Its translation: CAIRLGQGNYEQYF.

The chain carries TRBV27 and TRBJ2-7; D not certain. The germline V gene encodes CDR1 MNHEY and CDR2 SMNVEV (reference sequence). The CDR3 spans 11 residues. V lost 10 bases and J lost 4, with 11 bases in between. The CDR3 DNA reads TGTGCCACTTCGGGTCTATACGAGCAGTACTTC. Its translation: CATSGLYEQYF.

The chain recombines TRBV7-9 with TRBJ1-4; tentative D call: TRBD1 (5 bases). Trimming left V 5 bases short and J 4 bases short, with 20 bases between. There are 17 residues in the CDR3. Germline lookup yields CDR1 SEHNR and CDR2 FQNEAQ (reference sequence). The CDR3: CASSAIPGQRVNEKLFF. The CDR3 DNA reads as TGTGCCAGCAGCGCCATACCGGGGCAGAGAGTTAATGAAAAACTGTTTTTT. Full variable domain (remainder filled in from reference TRBV7-9 and TRBJ1-4): DTGVSQNPRHKITKRGQNVTFRCDPISEHNRLYWYRQTLGQGPEFLTYFQNEAQLEKSRLLSDRFSAERPKGSFSTLEIQRTEQGDSAMYLCASSAIPGQRVNEKLFFGSGTQLSVL.

This chain links TRBV27 with TRBJ1-2, with D possibly TRBD1 on 5 matching bases. V dropped 6 bases and J dropped 6 bases, with 20 bases sitting between them. Germline V lookup: CDR1 MNHEY, CDR2 SMNVEV (reference sequence). This CDR3 contains 15 residues. The CDR3 loop is CASSPWGTAIDGYTF. CDR3 in DNA: TGTGCCAGCAGCCCCTGGGGGACGGCTATCGATGGCTACACCTTC.

Here the CDR3 DNA reads TGCAGTGCTAGAGTCCTCGGACAGACGGACTCCTACGAGCAGTACTTC. Amino acids: CSARVLGQTDSYEQYF. The V call is TRBV20-1, the J call TRBJ2-4, with D perhaps TRBD1 (6 bases). TRBJ2-7 matches the DNA end more closely, so the J call is doubtful. The CDR3 has 16 residues. Germline values: CDR1 DFQATT, CDR2 SNEGSKA (reference sequence).

The rearrangement uses TRBV6-1 and TRBJ2-7, with D hard to call. The CDR3 extends over 13 amino acids. Germline V CDR1 and CDR2: MNHNS, SASEGT. V gave up 3 bases and J gave up 6 bases, with 12 bases separating them. The CDR3 DNA sequence: TGTGCCAGCAGTGATCTACCATCGCCCGAGCAGTACTTC. Translation gives CASSDLPSPEQYF.

This rearrangement joins TRBV6-2 or TRBV6-3 to TRBJ2-5; TRBD1 aligns across 10 bases. V was pared by 1 base and J by 5 bases, with 7 bases of the junction left unmatched. The CDR3 has 16 residues. Germline loops: CDR1 MNHEY, CDR2 SVGEGT. CDR3 coding DNA: TGTGCCAGCAGTTACTACTGGGACAGGGGATCCGAGACCCAGTACTTC. Translated: CASSYYWDRGSETQYF.

The chain employs TRBV6-6 and TRBJ2-7; 12 bases are shared with TRBD1. The CDR3 totals 15 residues. Germline V gene sequence: CDR1 MNHNY, CDR2 SVGAGI (reference sequence). The junction had 9 bases not matched to a gene; V was cut back by 7 bases and J by 5 bases. The chain's CDR3 is CASNQGTGGFDEQYF. In DNA, the CDR3 is TGTGCCAGCAATCAGGGGACAGGGGGCTTCGACGAGCAGTACTTC.

This clonotype was seen just once. This chain joins TRBV3-1 and TRBJ2-5, with a weak D call TRBD1 (7 bases). The germline V and J ends were trimmed by 1 base and 1 base, with 13 bases remaining between them. Germline CDR1 reads LGHDT; CDR2 reads YNNKEL (reference sequence). CDR3 size: 16 residues. The CDR3 loop is CASSQVPGGGQETQYF. In DNA, the CDR3 is TGTGCCAGCAGCCAAGTGCCAGGGGGAGGCCAAGAGACCCAGTACTTC.

The rearrangement uses TRBV4-2 and TRBJ2-7; 12 bases align to TRBD2. CDR3 length: 21 amino acids. V dropped 0 bases and J dropped 5; count of bases not matched to a gene: 20. CDR1 LGHNA and CDR2 YNFKEQ come from the germline V gene. CDR3 nucleotides: TGTGCCAGCAGCCAAGACCCCGGAGGACTAGCGGGGTTGGGTGGTTCAGACGAGCAGTACTTC. Translation gives CASSQDPGGLAGLGGSDEQYF.

The rearrangement links TRBV6-2 or TRBV6-3 to TRBJ2-1; D ambiguous. Germline-derived CDR1 and CDR2 are MNHEY and SVGEGT. This CDR3 region has 12 residues. Trimming removed 9 bases from V and 10 bases from J, with 16 bases in between. CDR3 amino acids: CASTTTAYEQFF. CDR3 DNA: TGTGCCAGTACTACTACAGCCTACGAGCAGTTCTTC.

The chain uses TRBV24-1 and TRBJ1-2, with D possibly being TRBD1 (6 bases). CDR1 is KGHDR and CDR2 is SFDVKD in the germline V gene. The CDR3 runs 15 residues. V was trimmed by 2 bases and J by 5 bases, leaving 14 bases between them. The CDR3 loop is CATSDSGDRQYGYTF. The CDR3, as DNA: TGTGCCACCAGTGATTCAGGGGATAGGCAGTATGGCTACACCTTC.

The chain carries TRBV20-1 and TRBJ2-3, with a possible D match to TRBD1 (5 bases). CDR1 is DFQATT and CDR2 is SNEGSKA in the germline V gene (reference sequence). This CDR3 has 13 amino acids. V lost 4 bases and J 12 bases, leaving 20 bases between the germline ends. The CDR3 sequence is CSATKVPQGRQYF. The CDR3 DNA follows: TGCAGTGCTACCAAAGTGCCCCAGGGTAGACAGTATTTT.